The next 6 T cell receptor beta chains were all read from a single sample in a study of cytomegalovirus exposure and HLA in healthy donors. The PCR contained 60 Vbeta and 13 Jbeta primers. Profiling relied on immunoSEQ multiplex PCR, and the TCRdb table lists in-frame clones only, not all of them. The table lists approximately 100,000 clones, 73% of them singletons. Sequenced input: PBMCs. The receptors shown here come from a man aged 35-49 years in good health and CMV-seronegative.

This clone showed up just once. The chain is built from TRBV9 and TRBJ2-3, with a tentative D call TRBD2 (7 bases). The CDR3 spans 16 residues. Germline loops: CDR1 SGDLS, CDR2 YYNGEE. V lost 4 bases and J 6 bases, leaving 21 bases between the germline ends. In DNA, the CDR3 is TGTGCCAGCAGCTTATTGGGGGCGGGGGTTGGGGATACGCAGTATTTT. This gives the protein CASSLLGAGVGDTQYF.

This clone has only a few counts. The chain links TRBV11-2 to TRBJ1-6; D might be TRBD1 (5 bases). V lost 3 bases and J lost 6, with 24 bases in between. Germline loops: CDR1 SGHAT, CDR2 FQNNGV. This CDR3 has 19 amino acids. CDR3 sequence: CASSFSGASGKRANSPLHF. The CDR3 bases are TGTGCCAGCAGCTTTAGCGGGGCTTCCGGGAAACGAGCTAATTCACCCCTCCACTTT.

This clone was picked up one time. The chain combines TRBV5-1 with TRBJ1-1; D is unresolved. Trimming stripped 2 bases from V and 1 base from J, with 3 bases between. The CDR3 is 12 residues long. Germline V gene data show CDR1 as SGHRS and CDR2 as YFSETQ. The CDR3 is CASSLANTEAFF. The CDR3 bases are TGCGCCAGCAGCTTAGCGAACACTGAAGCTTTCTTT. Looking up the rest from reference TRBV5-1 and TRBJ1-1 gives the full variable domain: KAGVTQTPRYLIKTRGQQVTLSCSPISGHRSVSWYQQTPGQGLQFLFEYFSETQRNKGNFPGRFSGRQFSNSRSEMNVSTLELGDSALYLCASSLANTEAFFGQGTRLTVV.

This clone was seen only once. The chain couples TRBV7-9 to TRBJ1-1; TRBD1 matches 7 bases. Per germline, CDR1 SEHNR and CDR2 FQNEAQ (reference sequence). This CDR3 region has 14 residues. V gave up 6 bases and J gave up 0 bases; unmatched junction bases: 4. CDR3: CASRGTDMNTEAFF. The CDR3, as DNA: TGTGCCAGCAGAGGGACAGACATGAACACTGAAGCTTTCTTT. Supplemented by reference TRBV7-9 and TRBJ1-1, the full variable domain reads DTGVSQNPRHKITKRGQNVTFRCDPISEHNRLYWYRQTLGQGPEFLTYFQNEAQLEKSRLLSDRFSAERPKGSFSTLEIQRTEQGDSAMYLCASRGTDMNTEAFFGQGTRLTVV.

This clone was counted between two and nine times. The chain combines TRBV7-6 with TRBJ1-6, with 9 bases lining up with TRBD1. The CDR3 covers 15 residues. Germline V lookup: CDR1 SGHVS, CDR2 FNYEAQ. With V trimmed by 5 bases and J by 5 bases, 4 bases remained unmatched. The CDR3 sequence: CASSQRTGDNSPLHF. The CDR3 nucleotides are TGTGCCAGCAGCCAAAGGACAGGGGATAATTCACCCCTCCACTTT.

The CDR3 DNA follows: TGTGCTAGTGGTTTAGGGACAGGGGCTGCCAGGTACTACAATGAGCAGTTCTTC. Protein product: CASGLGTGAARYYNEQFF. The rearrangement uses TRBV12-5 and TRBJ2-1, with 10 bases matching TRBD1. CDR1 is LGHNT and CDR2 is FRNRAP in the germline V gene. Germline trimming cut 3 bases from V and 3 bases from J; bases unmatched to any gene: 11. This CDR3 has 18 residues.